This T cell receptor (beta chain) was retrieved from a study of CD8+ T cells in alopecia areata. The CDR3 consists of 14 residues. Germline CDR1 is MNHNS and CDR2 is SASEGT. V lost 6 bases and J lost 4, with 14 bases in between. Sequencing used cDNA as its template, made by extracting RNA and reverse transcribing it. Profiled with immunoSEQ multiplex PCR; TCRdb holds only in-frame clones, not every one. The table has about 140,000 clones, approximately 60% seen once. This rearrangement joins TRBV6-1 to TRBJ2-3; D could derive from TRBD1 or TRBD2 (6 bases each). The origin of this receptor is a human donor in good health. Sequencing used CD8+ T cells sorted from blood. In DNA form, the CDR3 reads TGTGCCAGCAGGAGGCAGGGGACTCCAGATACGCAGTATTTT. Amino acid sequence: CASRRQGTPDTQYF.